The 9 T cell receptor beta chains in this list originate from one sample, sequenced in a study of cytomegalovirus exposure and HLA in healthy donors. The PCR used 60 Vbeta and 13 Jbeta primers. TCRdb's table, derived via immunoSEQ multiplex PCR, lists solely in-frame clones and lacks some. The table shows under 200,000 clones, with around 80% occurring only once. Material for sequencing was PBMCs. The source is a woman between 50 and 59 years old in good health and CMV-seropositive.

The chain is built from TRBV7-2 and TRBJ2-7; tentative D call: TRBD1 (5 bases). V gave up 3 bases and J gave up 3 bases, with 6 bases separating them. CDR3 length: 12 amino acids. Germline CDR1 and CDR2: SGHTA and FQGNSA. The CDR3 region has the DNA TGTGCCAGCAGCTTCGGACACTACGAGCAGTACTTC. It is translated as CASSFGHYEQYF.

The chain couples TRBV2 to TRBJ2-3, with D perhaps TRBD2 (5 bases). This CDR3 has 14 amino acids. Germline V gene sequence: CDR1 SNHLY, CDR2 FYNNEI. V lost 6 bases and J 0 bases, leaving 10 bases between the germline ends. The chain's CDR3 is CASSRTLSTDTQYF. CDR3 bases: TGTGCCAGCAGCCGGACTCTCAGCACAGATACGCAGTATTTT.

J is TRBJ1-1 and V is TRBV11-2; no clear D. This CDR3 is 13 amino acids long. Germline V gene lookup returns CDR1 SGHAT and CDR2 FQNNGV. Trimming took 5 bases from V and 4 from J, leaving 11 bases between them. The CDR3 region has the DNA TGTGCCAGCAGCCTAGTACGAGGCACTGAAGCTTTCTTT. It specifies CASSLVRGTEAFF.

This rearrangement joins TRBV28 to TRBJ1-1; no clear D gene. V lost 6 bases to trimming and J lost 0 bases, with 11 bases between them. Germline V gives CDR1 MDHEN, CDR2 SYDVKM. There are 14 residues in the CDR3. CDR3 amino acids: CASRAQAMNTEAFF. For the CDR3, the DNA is TGTGCCAGCAGAGCCCAGGCCATGAACACTGAAGCTTTCTTT.

The CDR3 DNA is TGTGCCAGCAGGTCCGGTGGGGAGTATGGCTACACCTTC. Its translation: CASRSGGEYGYTF. The chain links TRBV2 to TRBJ1-2, with D uncertain. Germline-derived CDR1 and CDR2 are SNHLY and FYNNEI. The CDR3 consists of 13 residues. The V end was cut by 6 bases, the J end by 5 bases, with 13 bases between.

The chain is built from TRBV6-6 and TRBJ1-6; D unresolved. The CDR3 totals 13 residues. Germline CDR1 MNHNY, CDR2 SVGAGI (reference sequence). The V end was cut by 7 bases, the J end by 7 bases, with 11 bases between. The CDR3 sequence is CASNDLENSPLHF. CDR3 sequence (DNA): TGTGCCAGCAACGATTTAGAGAATTCACCCCTCCACTTT.

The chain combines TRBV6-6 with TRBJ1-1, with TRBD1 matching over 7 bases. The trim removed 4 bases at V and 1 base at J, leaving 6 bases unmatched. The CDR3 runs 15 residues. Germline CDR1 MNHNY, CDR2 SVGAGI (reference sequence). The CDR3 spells CASSLDRVSNTEAFF. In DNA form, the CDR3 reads TGTGCCAGCAGTTTAGACAGGGTTTCGAACACTGAAGCTTTCTTT.

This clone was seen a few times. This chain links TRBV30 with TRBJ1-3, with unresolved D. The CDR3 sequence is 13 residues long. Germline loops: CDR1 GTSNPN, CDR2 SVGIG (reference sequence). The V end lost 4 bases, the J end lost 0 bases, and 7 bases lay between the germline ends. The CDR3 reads CAWTQNSGNTIYF. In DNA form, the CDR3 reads TGTGCCTGGACCCAGAACTCTGGAAACACCATATATTTT.

The CDR3: CASSLSAYNEQFF. The CDR3 DNA reads as TGTGCCAGCTCACTGTCCGCCTACAATGAGCAGTTCTTC. The rearrangement links TRBV18 to TRBJ2-1; D not resolved. Trimming took off 4 bases at V and 2 bases at J, with 6 bases between the two ends. The V gene's germline CDR1 is KGHSH and CDR2 LQKENI. The CDR3 is made up of 13 amino acids.